The clone carrying this T cell receptor (beta chain) was recorded at least ten times. The data belong to a study of T-cell reconstitution after alpha-beta-depleted transplantation in children. The authors prepared the TCRbeta library with unique molecular identifiers. TCRdb independently ran MiXCR on the PCR reads; one entry per CDR3 protein. Seen here are some 240,000 distinct CDR3 sequences, around 9.7% observed once, and the top ten hold about 4.9%. The source was PBMCs from the stem cell graft donor, collected from the stem cell graft. The receptor was derived from a human donor who donated a stem cell graft to a child with SCID.

For the CDR3, the DNA is TGTGCCAGCAGCTTAGTTCAGGGGGCCTTTGGCTACACCTTC. The encoded protein is CASSLVQGAFGYTF. The V call is TRBV7-9, the J call TRBJ1-2; 8 positions match TRBD1. CDR3 length: 14 amino acids. The V and J ends lost 1 base and 7 bases, in that order; junction bases with no gene match: 5. CDR1 and CDR2 (germline): SEHNR, FQNEAQ (reference sequence).